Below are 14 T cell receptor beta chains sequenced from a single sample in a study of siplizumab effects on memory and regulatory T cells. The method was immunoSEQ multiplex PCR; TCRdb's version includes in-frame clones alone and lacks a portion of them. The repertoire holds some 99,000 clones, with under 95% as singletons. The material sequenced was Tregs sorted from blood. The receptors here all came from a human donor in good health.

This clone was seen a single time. The CDR3 DNA reads as TGTGCCAGCAGAAGATTTGAGGGTGAGCAGTTCTTC. It specifies CASRRFEGEQFF. V is TRBV25-1 and J is TRBJ2-1; tentatively, D is TRBD2 (5 bases). The CDR3 runs to 12 residues. V was cut by 6 bases and J by 9 bases, with 12 bases left in between. Per germline, CDR1 MGHDK and CDR2 SYGVNS.

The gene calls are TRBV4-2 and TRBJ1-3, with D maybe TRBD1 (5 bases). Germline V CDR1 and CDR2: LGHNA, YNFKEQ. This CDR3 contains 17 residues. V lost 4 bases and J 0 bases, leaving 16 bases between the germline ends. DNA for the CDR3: TGTGCCAGCAGCCCGAACTGGGGGGATTCCTCTGGAAACACCATATATTTT. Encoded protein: CASSPNWGDSSGNTIYF.

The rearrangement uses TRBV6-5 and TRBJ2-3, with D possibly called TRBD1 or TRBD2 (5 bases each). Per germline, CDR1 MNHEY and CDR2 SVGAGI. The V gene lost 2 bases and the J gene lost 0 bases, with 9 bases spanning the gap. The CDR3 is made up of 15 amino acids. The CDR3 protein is CASSYGTLSTDTQYF. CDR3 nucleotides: TGTGCCAGCAGTTACGGGACCTTAAGCACAGATACGCAGTATTTT.

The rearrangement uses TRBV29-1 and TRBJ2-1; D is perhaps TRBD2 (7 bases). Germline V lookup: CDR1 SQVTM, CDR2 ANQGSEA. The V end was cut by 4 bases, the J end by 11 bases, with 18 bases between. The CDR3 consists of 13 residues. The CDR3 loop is CSVGSVGGEKQFF. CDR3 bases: TGCAGCGTTGGGAGTGTAGGGGGGGAAAAGCAGTTCTTC.

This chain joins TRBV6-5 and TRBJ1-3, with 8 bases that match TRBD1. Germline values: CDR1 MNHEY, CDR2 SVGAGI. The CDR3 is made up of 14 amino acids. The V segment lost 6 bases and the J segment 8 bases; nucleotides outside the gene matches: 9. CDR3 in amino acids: CASSARGRGDTIYF. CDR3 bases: TGTGCCAGCAGCGCCAGGGGGCGCGGGGACACCATATATTTT.

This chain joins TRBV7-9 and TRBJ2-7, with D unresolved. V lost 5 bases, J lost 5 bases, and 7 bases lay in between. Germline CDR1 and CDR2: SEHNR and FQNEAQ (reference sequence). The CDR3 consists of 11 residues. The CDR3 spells CASSRTHEQYF. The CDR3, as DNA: TGTGCCAGCAGCAGGACCCACGAGCAGTACTTC.

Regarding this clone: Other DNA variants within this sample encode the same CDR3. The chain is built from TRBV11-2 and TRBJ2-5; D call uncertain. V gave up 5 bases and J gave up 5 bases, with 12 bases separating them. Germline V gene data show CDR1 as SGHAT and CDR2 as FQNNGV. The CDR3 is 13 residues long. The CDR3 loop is CASSPILGETQYF. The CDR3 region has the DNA TGTGCCAGCAGCCCAATCCTTGGGGAGACCCAGTACTTC.

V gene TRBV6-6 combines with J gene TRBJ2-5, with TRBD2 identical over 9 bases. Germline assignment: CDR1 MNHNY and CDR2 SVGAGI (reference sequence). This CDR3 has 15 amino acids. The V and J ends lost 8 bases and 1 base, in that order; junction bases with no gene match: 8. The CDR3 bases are TGTGCCAGCCGCTTGACTAGCGGAGGCCAAGAGACCCAGTACTTC. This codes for CASRLTSGGQETQYF.

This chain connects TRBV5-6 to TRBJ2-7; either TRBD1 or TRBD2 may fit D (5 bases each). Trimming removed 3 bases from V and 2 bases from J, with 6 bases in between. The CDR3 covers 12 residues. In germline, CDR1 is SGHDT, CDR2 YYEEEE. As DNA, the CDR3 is TGTGCCAGCAGCTCGGGACCCTACGAGCAGTACTTC. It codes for CASSSGPYEQYF.

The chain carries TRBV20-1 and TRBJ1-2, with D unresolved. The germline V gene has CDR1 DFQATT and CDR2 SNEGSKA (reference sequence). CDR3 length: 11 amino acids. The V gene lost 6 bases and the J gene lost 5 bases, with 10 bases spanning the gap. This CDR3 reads CSAFGLYGYTF. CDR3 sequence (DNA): TGCAGTGCATTCGGACTGTATGGCTACACCTTC.

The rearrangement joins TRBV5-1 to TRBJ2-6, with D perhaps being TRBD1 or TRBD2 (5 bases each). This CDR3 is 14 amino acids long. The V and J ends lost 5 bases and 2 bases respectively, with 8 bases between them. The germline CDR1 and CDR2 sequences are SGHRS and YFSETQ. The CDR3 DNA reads TGCGCCAGCAGTAGGGGAGCTGGGGCCAACGTCCTGACTTTC. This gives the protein CASSRGAGANVLTF.

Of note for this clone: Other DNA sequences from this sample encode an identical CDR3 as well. The CDR3 region is CASSLAGTSYEQYF. The CDR3 DNA reads as TGCGCCAGCAGCTTGGCCGGGACCTCCTACGAGCAGTACTTC. The J gene is TRBJ2-7, the V gene TRBV5-1, with D perhaps matching TRBD1 or TRBD2 (5 bases each). Germline V lookup: CDR1 SGHRS, CDR2 YFSETQ. The V and J ends lost 0 bases and 0 bases respectively, with 7 bases between them. The CDR3 runs to 14 residues.

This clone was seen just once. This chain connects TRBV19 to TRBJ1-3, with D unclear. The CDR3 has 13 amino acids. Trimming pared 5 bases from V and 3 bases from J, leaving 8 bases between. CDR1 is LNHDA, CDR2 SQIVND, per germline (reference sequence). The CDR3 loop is CASSLGYGNTIYF. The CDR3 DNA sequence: TGTGCCAGTAGTTTGGGCTATGGAAACACCATATATTTT.

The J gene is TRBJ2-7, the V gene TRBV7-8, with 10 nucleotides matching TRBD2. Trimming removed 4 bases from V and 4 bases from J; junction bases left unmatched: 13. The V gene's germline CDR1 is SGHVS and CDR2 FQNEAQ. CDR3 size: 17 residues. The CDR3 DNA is TGTGCCAGCAGCTCTCCCTTAGCGGGAGGCCCTTTTTACGAGCAGTACTTC. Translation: CASSSPLAGGPFYEQYF.